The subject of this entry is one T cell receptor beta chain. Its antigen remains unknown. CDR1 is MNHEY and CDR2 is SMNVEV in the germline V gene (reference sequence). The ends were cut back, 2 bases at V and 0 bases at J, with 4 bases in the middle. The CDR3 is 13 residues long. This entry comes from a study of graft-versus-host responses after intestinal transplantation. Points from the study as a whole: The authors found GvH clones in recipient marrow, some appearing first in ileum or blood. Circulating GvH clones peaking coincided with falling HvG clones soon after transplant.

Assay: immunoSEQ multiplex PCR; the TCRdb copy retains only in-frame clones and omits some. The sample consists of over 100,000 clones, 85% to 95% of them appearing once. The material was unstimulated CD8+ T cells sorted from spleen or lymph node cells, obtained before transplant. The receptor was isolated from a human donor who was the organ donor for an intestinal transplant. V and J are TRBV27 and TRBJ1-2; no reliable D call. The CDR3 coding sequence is TGTGCCAGCAGTTTAACATCTAACTATGGCTACACCTTC. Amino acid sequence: CASSLTSNYGYTF.